This T cell receptor (beta chain) came from a study of T cell responses to AZD1222 COVID-19 vaccine. Using immunoSEQ multiplex PCR, the repertoire was profiled, and TCRdb retains in-frame clones only, with some absent. The sample lists under 200,000 clones; under 95% were seen once. The specimen was peripheral blood, collected on day 0 of MenACWY control vaccination. The clonotype was recovered from an adult in good health.

The CDR3 loop is CASSLMASYEQYF. CDR3 DNA sequence: TGTGCCAGCAGTTTAATGGCCTCCTACGAGCAGTACTTC. The chain combines TRBV27 with TRBJ2-7; D is undetermined. Germline V CDR1 and CDR2: MNHEY, SMNVEV (reference sequence). Between the trimmed V and J ends, which lost 2 bases and 0 bases, there was a span of 5 bases. The CDR3 length is 13 residues.